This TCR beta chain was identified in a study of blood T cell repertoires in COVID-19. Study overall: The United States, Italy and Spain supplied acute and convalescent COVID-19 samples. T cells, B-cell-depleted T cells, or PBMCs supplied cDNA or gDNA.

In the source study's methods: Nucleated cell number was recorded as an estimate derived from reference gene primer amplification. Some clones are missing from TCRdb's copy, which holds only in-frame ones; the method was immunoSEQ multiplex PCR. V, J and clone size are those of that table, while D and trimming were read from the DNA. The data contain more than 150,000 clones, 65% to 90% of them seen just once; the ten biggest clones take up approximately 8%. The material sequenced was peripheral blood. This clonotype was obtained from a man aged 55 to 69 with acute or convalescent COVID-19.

The CDR3: CATSDSHPGGNQPQHF. In DNA form, the CDR3 reads TGTGCCACCAGTGATTCGCACCCAGGGGGCAATCAGCCCCAGCATTTT. The chain joins TRBV24-1 to TRBJ1-5; D perhaps matches TRBD1 (6 bases). This CDR3 has 16 amino acids. CDR1 is KGHDR and CDR2 is SFDVKD in the germline V gene. The V and J ends lost 2 bases and 2 bases respectively, with 12 bases between them.